These 9 T cell receptor beta chains came from one sample sequenced in a study of shared clonotypes between healthy human individuals. Generated by immunoSEQ multiplex PCR, the TCRdb table keeps only in-frame clones and is missing some. There are about 990,000 clones in the sample; about four fifths occur only once, and 0.5% to 0.65% lies in the top ten. The sequencing input was memory CD4+ T cells from PBMCs. Stated subset: CD45RA-negative fraction. The receptors come from a man aged 18 to 30 in good health. Some clones in this sample may be carry-over from other donors' samples.

The chain combines TRBV30 with TRBJ2-2; TRBD2 agrees at 7 bases. The germline V gene encodes CDR1 GTSNPN and CDR2 SVGIG (reference sequence). This CDR3 is built from 14 residues. V trimming: 7 bases; J trimming: 1 base; junction bases outside the gene matches: 6. The DNA of the CDR3 is TGTGCCTCGATAGCGGGTATGAACACCGGGGAGCTGTTTTTT. It codes for CASIAGMNTGELFF.

This clone was counted a single time. The chain recombines TRBV6-4 with TRBJ2-3; D possibly corresponds to TRBD2 (6 bases). Germline V gene sequence: CDR1 MRHNA, CDR2 SNTAGT. The V end was cut by 3 bases, the J end by 1 base, with 11 bases between. There are 15 residues in the CDR3. The CDR3 DNA reads as TGTGCCAGCAGTGAGCGCGGGAAGGGCACAGATACGCAGTATTTT. This translates into CASSERGKGTDTQYF.

The chain carries TRBV9 and TRBJ2-1, with TRBD2 matching 9 bases. In germline, CDR1 is SGDLS, CDR2 YYNGEE. This CDR3 comprises 15 residues. The trim removed 7 bases at V and 3 bases at J, leaving 8 bases unmatched. This chain's CDR3 is CASASIAGDYNEQFF. Here the CDR3 DNA reads TGTGCCAGCGCCTCGATAGCGGGAGACTACAATGAGCAGTTCTTC.

This clone was observed a handful of times. The chain employs TRBV28 and TRBJ2-2, with a tentative D call TRBD1 (5 bases). Trimming shortened V by 7 bases and J by 4 bases, and 16 bases separated the two germline ends. This CDR3 is 15 amino acids long. Per the germline V gene, CDR1 is MDHEN and CDR2 is SYDVKM. The CDR3 region has the DNA TGTGCCAGCACCACGACCAGAACAGGCACCGGGGAGCTGTTTTTT. It specifies CASTTTRTGTGELFF. Full variable domain (outside the CDR3, taken from reference TRBV28 and TRBJ2-2): DVKVTQSSRYLVKRTGEKVFLECVQDMDHENMFWYRQDPGLGLRLIYFSYDVKMKEKGDIPEGYSVSREKKERFSLILESASTNQTSMYLCASTTTRTGTGELFFGEGSRLTVL.

This chain uses TRBV14 with TRBJ2-5, with TRBD2 matching 11 bases. CDR3 length: 16 residues. V lost 3 bases to trimming and J lost 4 bases; unmatched junction nucleotides: 7. Per the germline V gene, CDR1 is SGHDN and CDR2 is FVKESK. CDR3 sequence reads: CASSHVRLAGTETQYF. CDR3 nucleotides: TGTGCCAGCAGCCACGTCCGACTAGCGGGAACAGAGACCCAGTACTTC.

The chain couples TRBV19 to TRBJ2-1; 10 positions agree with TRBD2. J gave up 0 bases and V 5 bases, and 7 bases lay outside the gene matches. Germline CDR1 is LNHDA and CDR2 is SQIVND (reference sequence). This CDR3 has 17 amino acids. CDR3 loop: CASSPRTSGSSYNEQFF. The CDR3 DNA sequence: TGTGCCAGTAGTCCCAGGACTAGCGGTAGCTCCTACAATGAGCAGTTCTTC.

The gene calls are TRBV18 and TRBJ1-3, with 8 bases that match TRBD1. There are 17 residues in the CDR3. Trimming removed 3 bases from V and 0 bases from J; junction bases left unmatched: 7. CDR1 is KGHSH, CDR2 LQKENI, per germline. The CDR3 sequence: CASSPSGQGLSGNTIYF. In DNA form, the CDR3 reads TGTGCCAGCTCACCGTCCGGACAGGGCCTCTCTGGAAACACCATATATTTT.

The chain combines TRBV19 with TRBJ2-2; D uncertain. Germline V gene data show CDR1 as LNHDA and CDR2 as SQIVND (reference sequence). Trimming pared 11 bases from V and 0 bases from J, leaving 13 bases between. The CDR3 is 14 residues long. This CDR3 reads CARPQPPNTGELFF. Here the CDR3 DNA reads TGTGCCCGCCCGCAACCACCGAACACCGGGGAGCTGTTTTTT.

As to this clone: A far larger clone is a single base away, which makes a read error likely. At the DNA level, this CDR3 is encoded by other sequences in the same sample as well. The V call is TRBV4-1, the J call TRBJ1-5; D call uncertain. Germline-derived CDR1 and CDR2 are MGHRA and YSYEKL. Trimming shortened V by 6 bases and J by 5 bases, and 11 bases separated the two germline ends. The CDR3 totals 13 residues. CDR3 nucleotide sequence: TGCGCCAGCAGTCTCGAACGGGATCAGCCCCAGCATTTT. Translated, it gives CASSLERDQPQHF.